The present T cell receptor beta chain was sequenced within a study of blood T cells in healthy people across ages (dated by TCRdb to between 2014 and 2016). Notes on the research overall: In model experiments, template switching captured roughly one uniquely barcoded TCR beta cDNA molecule for every two T cells. The study measured age-related changes in TCR beta repertoire diversity using deep sequencing normalized with unique cDNA molecular identifiers. Donors were grouped into four age groups: young (average 16 years), middle-aged (over 35), aged (around 66) and long-lived (about 82). Using the same blood draw, the study looked at two additional independent replicas of 1 million unique cDNA reads for two donors, one aged 18 to 30 and the other aged 80 or older.

On the study overall, not on this receptor specifically: As age increased, observed TCR beta diversity per million T cells dropped in a roughly linear way, and a significant reduction was already evident by age 40. Observed TCR beta diversity correlated strongly with the percentage of naive T cells measured by flow cytometry. Compared with the aged group, the long-lived group had more naive CD4+ T cells, fewer expanded clones and increased TCR diversity, suggesting age selection. Estimates of total diversity based on one million sequenced T cells were regarded as lower bounds and as underestimates. Because donor CMV infection status was unknown, age-related changes in expanded clonotypes were potentially confounded. Bulk unsorted PBMC profiling prevented conclusive comparison of naive and antigen-experienced compartments.

Donors were a few dozen systemically healthy Caucasian individuals from Russia aged 6 to 90 years. Around 9.9 milliliters of peripheral blood were collected from each donor into EDTA-treated Vacutainer tubes. Ficoll-Paque density-gradient centrifugation was used to isolate PBMCs, with at least 7 million obtained per sample. Total RNA, at least 5 micrograms per sample, was extracted from PBMCs with Trizol reagent. Naive CD45RAhigh/CD27high T cell percentages were measured by flow cytometry on a PBMC aliquot from every donor. On this clonotype: This clone's antigen is unknown. No base-level quality is on record; no much larger clone is a single base apart.

There are 15 amino acids in the CDR3, from cysteine to phenylalanine inclusive. CDR3 DNA is the only sequence kept; it has 45 bases, read in frame from the first base. From the germline V gene, CDR1 is SGHRS and CDR2 is YFSETQ. V and J lose 4 bases and 1 base, and a span of 9 bases separates them. The library came from 5' RACE. The reads were generated on an Illumina HiSeq 2500. A second PCR of roughly 6 to 11 cycles was performed with a sample-barcoded 5' primer and a J-beta primer mix. A template-switch 5' adaptor carrying 12 random nucleotides introduced a unique molecular identifier onto each TCR beta cDNA molecule. At least 2.5 million CDR3-containing paired-end reads were obtained from each sample. All of the RNA was converted into first-strand cDNA using the Mint cDNA synthesis kit, with a TRBC-specific oligonucleotide serving as the primer. Following uracil-DNA glycosylase treatment, all cDNA underwent a first 18-cycle PCR with the universal primers M1SS and BC2_uni_R. The published analysis was carried out like this. For normalization, 1 million high-quality reads, each with a distinct molecular identifier, were randomly selected from each sample. Instead of being binned into consensus sequences, reads that shared molecular identifiers were thrown out. MiTCR, run with a Q25 quality threshold and the strictest error-elimination algorithm, handled CDR3 identification, clonotype clustering and error correction. Lower-bound total TCR beta diversity was estimated with a nonparametric unseen species model using Euler transformation. TCRdb reprocessing: public reads trimmed at Q25 with fastp, clones called with MiXCR, in-frame beta chains kept. A single entry per CDR3 protein holds the most common genes and DNA from its merged rows. The V and J calls and clone size are TCRdb's, not the authors'. Within this sample are about 840,000 distinct CDR3 sequences, with 25% to 30% of them counted one time only. Roughly 10% of the sample is in the top ten clones.

These data also formed part of another study, on T cells of mothers and their children. As noted in the second study: The donors were nine systemically healthy Caucasian individuals, made up of three mothers and their six children. cDNA synthesis used all of the extracted RNA, with approximately 1.4 ug of RNA in each 15 ul reaction. In the second PCR, sample barcodes and 2-4 random nucleotides were introduced via the M1S primer. Over 9.5 million TCR beta CDR3 reads came from each mother, compared with 3.3 million or so reads from each child. Thymic selection shapes the output of TCR recombination in a similar way in related and unrelated pairs, and inherited differences have a minor effect. Normalized repertoire overlap was always found to be slightly, but never significantly, higher in related mother-child pairs than in unrelated mother-child pairs. No persistent microchimeric T cell clones were detected, at a sensitivity of 80 to 100 clones per million clonotypes. Deep NGS was used in the study to compare the TCR beta repertoires of mothers and children and to look for features that separate related mother-child pairs from unrelated individuals. The mean age was about 38 +/- 4 years for the mothers and 11 +/- 4 years for the children. After adapter ligation with NEBNext reagents, the libraries were sequenced on Illumina HiSeq 2000 with 100+100 nt paired-end reads. To avoid cross-contamination, the mother libraries and the child libraries were prepared a month apart and sequenced in separate runs. For each donor, somewhere between roughly 500,000 and 2,100,000 distinct TCR beta clonotypes were identified. Naive TCR beta clonotypes were estimated from low-frequency clonotypes matched to each donor's FACS-determined naive share, without sorting.

This sequence uses TRBV5-1 and TRBJ2-6; no D gene is confidently identified. The receptor's source is a woman aged 40 to 55 in good health. Sequences were obtained from blood. CDR3 protein: CASSMSTSGANVLTF. The nucleotide sequence is TGCGCCAGCAGCATGAGTACATCTGGGGCCAACGTCCTGACTTTC.